This T cell receptor (beta chain) was retrieved from a study of T-cell reconstitution after alpha-beta-depleted transplantation in children. Study results and limitations: As was reported, about two months after transplant, alpha-beta T cells came from several hundred expanded graft clones. T cells produced anew were the main source of T-cell counts and diversity one year after transplant.

Preparation of the TCRbeta library was carried out with unique molecular identifiers. TCRdb re-called the PCR reads through MiXCR, storing one row per CDR3 protein. The sample contains about 200,000 distinct CDR3 sequences, just under 6.5% of which appear only once. V lost 1 base and J lost 0, with 13 bases in between. This CDR3 has 16 residues. Germline lookup yields CDR1 MNHNS and CDR2 SASEGT. This clonotype was counted between two and nine times. Its specificity is not known. This receptor was identified in a girl under three years old with combined immunodeficiency, due to receive a stem cell transplant. The sample was PBMCs, taken before TCRalphabeta/CD19-depleted stem cell transplant. This sequence joins TRBV6-1 and TRBJ2-7, with D uncertain. CDR3 protein: CASSEGRGFSSYEQYF. In DNA form, the CDR3 reads TGTGCCAGCAGTGAAGGAAGAGGCTTCAGCTCCTACGAGCAGTACTTC.